This T cell receptor beta chain is from a study of blood T cell repertoires in COVID-19. In the study overall: Sites across the United States, Italy and Spain contributed samples from acute and convalescent COVID-19.

The V end lost 6 bases, the J end lost 8 bases, and 25 bases lay between the germline ends. Germline CDR1 reads SGHKS; CDR2 reads YYEKEE (reference sequence). The CDR3 sequence is 16 residues long. Authors' methods: How many nucleated cells were present was estimated from reference gene primer amplification. Libraries were prepared by immunoSEQ multiplex PCR; TCRdb keeps only in-frame clonotypes and omits some of them. The V and J calls and the clone size are those of that table, but D and trimming were determined from the DNA. The repertoire holds 30,000 or so clones, with 80% to 90% as singletons. One Seattle source followed patients from active infection through their disease course.

This sequence was found in a woman aged 80 or older with COVID-19, enrolled during active disease. Sequencing was performed on peripheral blood. This rearrangement joins TRBV5-5 to TRBJ2-3, with D perhaps TRBD1 (6 bases). The CDR3 DNA reads as TGTGCCAGCACTCCAACCCCGGGACACAGTCCCCCTACGCAGTATTTT. This translates into CASTPTPGHSPPTQYF.